This TCR beta chain was documented in a study of T cell clusters in autoimmune cytopenias. One tube held mixed TRB-A and TRB-B primer pools for touch-down PCR. Reprocessing the multiplex PCR reads, TCRdb reports a single entry for every CDR3 protein and omits DNA. This repertoire includes several thousand distinct CDR3 sequences. From germline, CDR1 is MNHEY and CDR2 SMNVEV (reference sequence). The CDR3 sequence is 14 residues long. In terms of frequency, this clonotype is medium-sized. TRB was amplified from approximately 250 ng of peripheral blood genomic DNA per sample. Separately, the same data were catalogued under a study of T cell repertoires in aging, cancer and after chemotherapy.

The receptor's source is a human donor in good health. The material sequenced was peripheral blood. The chain carries TRBV27 and TRBJ2-7; without DNA, the TCRdb call of TRBD1 cannot be checked. The CDR3 here is CASSFESGGHEQYF.